Listed here are 17 T cell receptor beta chains from one sample, sequenced in a study of cytomegalovirus exposure and HLA in healthy donors. Researchers ran the PCR with 60 Vbeta and 13 Jbeta primers. Only in-frame clones appear in the TCRdb table, and some are missing; sequencing was by immunoSEQ multiplex PCR. This sample has 100,000 or so clones, with approximately 63% found just once. Sample: PBMCs. These receptors were obtained from a woman aged 25 to 39 in good health and CMV-seronegative.

The DNA for the CDR3 is TGCGCCAGCAGCCAAGTGCGCTTGGTCAAGGGGACTGAAGCTTTCTTT. Residues: CASSQVRLVKGTEAFF. The chain carries TRBV4-1 and TRBJ1-1, with a tentative D call TRBD1 (5 bases). V was clipped by 1 base and J by 5 bases, with 17 bases between them. The germline V gene has CDR1 MGHRA and CDR2 YSYEKL. There are 16 residues in the CDR3.

The chain is built from TRBV5-1 and TRBJ1-1; D perhaps matches TRBD1 (5 bases). Germline V CDR1 and CDR2: SGHRS, YFSETQ. The CDR3 length is 16 residues. Trimming shortened V by 4 bases and J by 1 base, and 17 bases separated the two germline ends. The chain's CDR3 is CASSRSRQGGNTEAFF. Here the CDR3 DNA reads TGCGCCAGCAGCCGGAGTCGTCAGGGAGGGAACACTGAAGCTTTCTTT.

This chain joins TRBV19 and TRBJ2-5, with TRBD1 matching 8 bases. With V trimmed by 11 bases and J by 5 bases, 16 bases remained unmatched. Germline lookup yields CDR1 LNHDA and CDR2 SQIVND (reference sequence). The CDR3 consists of 15 residues. In nucleotides, the CDR3 is TGTGCCCGCAGCCGGGACAGGAGTGAGGAGGAGACCCAGTACTTC. Its translation: CARSRDRSEEETQYF.

The chain recombines TRBV5-1 with TRBJ2-3, with TRBD2 matching over 15 bases. Germline-derived CDR1 and CDR2 are SGHRS and YFSETQ. The CDR3 consists of 17 residues. The V and J ends lost 4 bases and 5 bases, in that order; junction bases with no gene match: 8. The CDR3 reads CASSPRPGLAGGDTQYF. The CDR3 DNA follows: TGCGCCAGCAGCCCTAGACCGGGACTAGCGGGAGGAGATACGCAGTATTTT. Filled out from reference TRBV5-1 and TRBJ2-3, the complete variable domain reads KAGVTQTPRYLIKTRGQQVTLSCSPISGHRSVSWYQQTPGQGLQFLFEYFSETQRNKGNFPGRFSGRQFSNSRSEMNVSTLELGDSALYLCASSPRPGLAGGDTQYFGPGTRLTVL.

This clone was picked up a small number of times. The rearrangement uses TRBV7-8 and TRBJ2-7; TRBD2 aligns across 7 bases. The CDR3 is 12 residues long. Per germline, CDR1 SGHVS and CDR2 FQNEAQ. Trimming cost V 4 bases and J 6 bases; bases outside gene matches: 3. CDR3 sequence reads: CASSSPGGEQYF. The CDR3 coding sequence is TGTGCCAGCAGCTCCCCGGGGGGCGAGCAGTACTTC.

The chain is built from TRBV6-1 and TRBJ1-2; 7 positions agree with TRBD1. Trimming took 6 bases from V and 5 from J; bases not matched to a gene: 6. The germline V gene has CDR1 MNHNS and CDR2 SASEGT. The CDR3 has 13 residues. For the CDR3, the DNA is TGTGCCAGCAGCGTCGGGACAGCTTATGGCTACACCTTC. Protein: CASSVGTAYGYTF.

The chain has TRBV6-5 and TRBJ2-7; D possibly corresponds to TRBD1 (6 bases). V was clipped by 0 bases and J by 7 bases, with 16 bases between them. The CDR3 is 15 amino acids. CDR1 and CDR2 from the germline V gene are MNHEY and SVGAGI. The CDR3: CASSYSDRDTGEQYF. The CDR3, as DNA: TGTGCCAGCAGTTACTCCGACCGGGACACGGGAGAGCAGTACTTC.

The rearrangement links TRBV2 to TRBJ2-5; 15 bases align to TRBD2. The J call may not be correct, given that the DNA end is closer to TRBJ2-7. The CDR3 runs 15 residues. Germline loops: CDR1 SNHLY, CDR2 FYNNEI. CDR3 bases: TGTGCCAGCAGTTGGACTAGCGGGGGGGCCTACGAGCAGTACTTC. Encoded protein: CASSWTSGGAYEQYF.

This clone has a handful of counts. The chain has TRBV5-1 and TRBJ1-1, with D perhaps TRBD1 (6 bases). Trimming removed 1 base from V and 0 bases from J, with 10 bases in between. There are 15 residues in the CDR3. Germline values: CDR1 SGHRS, CDR2 YFSETQ. CDR3 coding DNA: TGCGCCAGCAGCTTGTCGGGACATATGAACACTGAAGCTTTCTTT. The encoded protein is CASSLSGHMNTEAFF. The variable domain in full, completed from reference TRBV5-1 and TRBJ1-1, reads KAGVTQTPRYLIKTRGQQVTLSCSPISGHRSVSWYQQTPGQGLQFLFEYFSETQRNKGNFPGRFSGRQFSNSRSEMNVSTLELGDSALYLCASSLSGHMNTEAFFGQGTRLTVV.

The rearrangement links TRBV18 to TRBJ2-3; D possibly corresponds to TRBD1 (5 bases). CDR1 is KGHSH and CDR2 is LQKENI in the germline V gene. Trimming took off 6 bases at V and 5 bases at J, with 18 bases between the two ends. This CDR3 has 15 amino acids. In DNA, the CDR3 is TGTGCCAGCTCGAGAGACAGTTCCTCGGTAGATACGCAGTATTTT. This codes for CASSRDSSSVDTQYF. The full variable domain, completed using reference TRBV18 and TRBJ2-3, is NAGVMQNPRHLVRRRGQEARLRCSPMKGHSHVYWYRQLPEEGLKFMVYLQKENIIDESGMPKERFSAEFPKEGPSILRIQQVVRGDSAAYFCASSRDSSSVDTQYFGPGTRLTVL.

The chain uses TRBV11-2 and TRBJ2-3, with D perhaps matching TRBD2 (6 bases). Germline CDR1 and CDR2: SGHAT and FQNNGV. With 2 bases removed from V and 4 bases from J, the gap between germline ends came to 10 bases. The CDR3 spans 14 residues. DNA for the CDR3: TGTGCCAGCAGCTTATCGGGAGTTTCAGATACGCAGTATTTT. It codes for CASSLSGVSDTQYF.

The chain couples TRBV4-2 to TRBJ2-1, with D perhaps TRBD2 (5 bases). The length of the CDR3 is 15 residues. Trimming pared 1 base from V and 0 bases from J, leaving 7 bases between. The germline CDR1 and CDR2 sequences are LGHNA and YNFKEQ. The CDR3 sequence: CASSQGDYSYNEQFF. CDR3 nucleotides: TGTGCCAGCAGCCAAGGAGACTACTCCTACAATGAGCAGTTCTTC.

The chain couples TRBV27 to TRBJ2-7, with D hard to call. The CDR3 spans 13 residues. The germline CDR1 and CDR2 sequences are MNHEY and SMNVEV (reference sequence). The ends were cut back, 3 bases at V and 6 bases at J, with 12 bases in the middle. CDR3 nucleotide sequence: TGTGCCAGCAGTTTTGTACAGTTTGGCGAGCAGTACTTC. It is translated as CASSFVQFGEQYF.

The chain links TRBV6-1 to TRBJ1-4; 8 bases are a match to TRBD1. The CDR3 contains 13 residues. J was trimmed by 10 bases and V by 6 bases; bases with no gene match: 7. The germline V gene encodes CDR1 MNHNS and CDR2 SASEGT. The CDR3 loop reads CASRADRVGKLFF. DNA of the CDR3: TGTGCCAGCAGGGCGGACAGGGTAGGAAAACTGTTTTTT.

This clone was detected a few times. The CDR3 DNA reads TGTGCCAGCAGTGAAAGGCCAGGGGGCCGAAGACTGTTTTTT. This sequence encodes CASSERPGGRRLFF. The chain recombines TRBV6-1 with TRBJ1-4; 8 nucleotides agree with TRBD1. The CDR3 spans 14 residues. From germline, CDR1 is MNHNS and CDR2 SASEGT. Germline trimming cut 2 bases from V and 13 bases from J; bases unmatched to any gene: 9.

The gene calls are TRBV27 and TRBJ2-7; D might be TRBD2 (5 bases). Germline V gene sequence: CDR1 MNHEY, CDR2 SMNVEV (reference sequence). Trimming shortened V by 2 bases and J by 3 bases, and 14 bases separated the two germline ends. CDR3 length equals 15 residues. The CDR3 is CASSLGLPGFYEQYF. The CDR3 bases are TGTGCCAGCAGTTTAGGACTCCCGGGGTTCTACGAGCAGTACTTC.

CDR3 sequence reads: CAWRGVQAGELFF. The CDR3 bases are TGTGCCTGGAGAGGGGTGCAGGCCGGGGAGCTGTTTTTT. The J gene is TRBJ2-2, the V gene TRBV30; D is possibly TRBD1 (5 bases). The CDR3 runs 13 residues. Germline CDR1 and CDR2: GTSNPN and SVGIG (reference sequence). The V end was cut by 3 bases, the J end by 6 bases, with 11 bases between.